The entry below describes one TCR beta chain. This CDR3 comprises 15 residues. With 6 bases removed from V and 2 bases from J, the gap between germline ends came to 17 bases. Germline V lookup: CDR1 MNHEY, CDR2 SMNVEV (reference sequence). The data are from a study of blood T cell repertoires in COVID-19. For the study at large: Researchers got acute and convalescent COVID-19 samples from the United States, Italy and Spain. PBMCs, B-cell-depleted T cells, or T cells provided the cDNA or gDNA that made up the material.

Study processing details: Reference gene primers were amplified, and this amplification served to estimate nucleated cell counts. The protocol was immunoSEQ multiplex PCR, while the TCRdb copy is restricted to in-frame clones and leaves out a portion. That table furnishes V, J and clone size, whereas the DNA furnished D and trimming. The table lists around 370,000 clones, almost 90% of them singletons, with about 7% in the top ten. Seattle participants joined during active infection and were tracked over time. The chain has TRBV27 and TRBJ2-7, with D hard to call. Material: peripheral blood. The receptor's source is a woman in her 70s with COVID-19, enrolled during active disease. CDR3 coding DNA: TGTGCCAGCAGCCAGAGCTCCGGGTCGACCTACGAGCAGTACTTC. The encoded protein is CASSQSSGSTYEQYF.